Listed below are T cell receptor beta chains from one sample, sequenced in a study of shared clonotypes between healthy human individuals. Only in-frame clones appear in the TCRdb table, and some are missing; sequencing was by immunoSEQ multiplex PCR. In the table there are 1.5 million to 1.9 million clones, around 98% of which are singletons. Sample: naive CD4+ T cells sorted from blood. The receptors come from a man younger than 45 in good health. The CDR3 runs from the conserved cysteine through the conserved F or W. A D gene is named only where the DNA matches it firmly. Rows may omit the clone size; those that give it use once, few, many or a size class.

len	d_gene	v_gene	j_gene	abundance	CDR3nt	CDR3aa
13	NA	TRBV19	TRBJ1-2	NA	TGTGCCAGTAGTCCGGGAGGGGTGACCGGCTACACCTTC	CASSPGGVTGYTF
16	TRBD1	TRBV23-1	TRBJ1-3	NA	TGCGCCAGCAGGCAGGGACAGGGGGCCTCTGGAAACACCATATATTTT	CASRQGQGASGNTIYF
15	NA	TRBV18	TRBJ1-5	NA	TGTGCCAGCTCACCGCCAGGCAGCAGCAATCAGCCCCAGCATTTT	CASSPPGSSNQPQHF
15	NA	TRBV18	TRBJ2-1	NA	TGTGCCAGCTCACCACTAGCCGCCTCAGGCGCTGAGCAGTTCTTC	CASSPLAASGAEQFF
15	NA	TRBV7-2	TRBJ1-1	NA	TGTGCCAGCAGCTTAAACCTCCGGGACGCCGGTTCAGCTTTCTTT	CASSLNLRDAGSAFF
15	NA	TRBV6-5	TRBJ2-5	NA	TGTGCCAGCAGTTACTCGAACAGGAGACAAGAGACCCAGTACTTC	CASSYSNRRQETQYF
17	NA	TRBV18	TRBJ2-2	NA	TGTGCCAGCTCCAGCAACCTGGACAGCGTTAACACCGGGGAGCTGTTTTTT	CASSSNLDSVNTGELFF
12	NA	TRBV28	TRBJ1-2	once	TGTGCCAGCAGTTTATTAGGTCTCGGCTACACCTTC	CASSLLGLGYTF
16	TRBD1	TRBV15	TRBJ2-2	NA	TGTGCCACCAGCAGAGAAGGACAGGGAAGAACCGGGGAGCTGTTTTTT	CATSREGQGRTGELFF
16	NA	TRBV18	TRBJ1-5	NA	TGTGCCAGCTCACCCTTTGGGCGGGATCTGGATCAGCCCCAGCATTTT	CASSPFGRDLDQPQHF
16	TRBD2	TRBV18	TRBJ2-7	NA	TGTGCCAGCTCACCACGGGCACTAGCGGGAGTTAAAGAGCAGTACTTC	CASSPRALAGVKEQYF
12	NA	TRBV29-1	TRBJ2-1	NA	TGCAGCGGTCGGAGTTCCTACAATGAGCAGTTCTTC	CSGRSSYNEQFF
16	NA	TRBV11-2	TRBJ1-5	NA	TGTGCCAGCATAAAATGGGGGGGCATAGGCAATCAGCCCCAGCATTTT	CASIKWGGIGNQPQHF
18	TRBD1	TRBV18	TRBJ1-1	NA	TGTGCCAGCTCACCGGTTGAATTTCAGGGGGCCGGGAACACTGAAGCTTTCTTT	CASSPVEFQGAGNTEAFF
17	TRBD1	TRBV10-2	TRBJ2-7	NA	TGCGCCAGCAGGTCCGGGACAGGGGGCTCTGGGATGGGAGAGCAGTACTTC	CASRSGTGGSGMGEQYF
16	TRBD1	TRBV30	TRBJ1-1	NA	TGTGCCTGGAGGGCCTGGGACAGGGGCTTGAACACTGAAGCTTTCTTT	CAWRAWDRGLNTEAFF
15	NA	TRBV10-3	TRBJ1-2	NA	TGTGCCATCAGTGAGTCGACCGTGGAGCAACGGGGCTACACCTTC	CAISESTVEQRGYTF
15	TRBD1	TRBV10-3	TRBJ2-3	NA	TGTGCCATCAGTGTTGTGACAGGGTCCACAGATACGCAGTATTTT	CAISVVTGSTDTQYF
15	TRBD1	TRBV7-9	TRBJ2-3	NA	TGTGCCAGCAGCCCTACAGGGGGCGCGGCAGATACGCAGTATTTT	CASSPTGGAADTQYF
17	NA	TRBV7-2	TRBJ1-2	NA	TGTGCCAGCAGTCAGTCGGTTGGGGGCCAGCCCCCCTATGGCTACACCTTC	CASSQSVGGQPPYGYTF
15	NA	TRBV19	TRBJ1-2	NA	TGTGCCAGTAGTCCAGGACCCGGGGCTAACTATGGCTACACCTTC	CASSPGPGANYGYTF
15	TRBD2	TRBV25-1	TRBJ2-7	NA	TGTGCCAGCAGTGAACCCGGGACTAAAGCCTACGAGCAGTACTTC	CASSEPGTKAYEQYF
14	NA	TRBV25-1	TRBJ2-3	NA	TGTGCCAGCAGTGAATGGCAGGACACCGATACGCAGTATTTT	CASSEWQDTDTQYF
17	TRBD2	TRBV7-9	TRBJ2-5	once	TGTGCCAGCAGCTTATTCCGACTAGCGGTCTACCAAGAGACCCAGTACTTC	CASSLFRLAVYQETQYF
12	NA	TRBV29-1	TRBJ2-7	NA	TGCAGCGTTGCGGAGGGGAGCTACGAGCAGTACTTC	CSVAEGSYEQYF
14	NA	TRBV4-3	TRBJ2-7	NA	TGCGCCAGCAGCCAAGACGGGCTAGCCCACGAGCAGTACTTC	CASSQDGLAHEQYF
16	NA	TRBV5-1	TRBJ1-4	once	TGCGCCAGCAGCCCGGGACTCGGCGAGGCAAATGAAAAACTGTTTTTT	CASSPGLGEANEKLFF
16	NA	TRBV7-9	TRBJ2-7	NA	TGTGCCAGCAGCTCCTTTGGACAGAAGGTGGACGGCGAGCAGTACTTC	CASSSFGQKVDGEQYF
16	NA	TRBV7-2	TRBJ2-6	NA	TGTGCCAGCAGCCGCCCACGCGGCCTCGGGGCCAACGTCCTGACTTTC	CASSRPRGLGANVLTF
19	TRBD2	TRBV5-1	TRBJ2-1	NA	TGCGCCAGCAGCTTGAAAATCGGGGCGGGAGTCTCCTCCTTAGATGAGCAGTTCTTC	CASSLKIGAGVSSLDEQFF
17	TRBD2	TRBV9	TRBJ2-3	NA	TGTGCCAGCAGCGTAGGGTCGATTAGCGGGAGTACAGATACGCAGTATTTT	CASSVGSISGSTDTQYF
14	TRBD2	TRBV30	TRBJ2-2	once	TGTGCCTGGGGGGCGGGACTAGCGTTCGGGGAGCTGTTTTTT	CAWGAGLAFGELFF
14	TRBD1	TRBV9	TRBJ2-7	NA	TGTGCCAGCAGCACCACCGGGACAGCCTACGAGCAGTACTTC	CASSTTGTAYEQYF
16	NA	TRBV29-1	TRBJ2-1	NA	TGCAGCGTTGTTATTCGTGGCCTAAGGTGGTTCGGGGAGCAGTTCTTC	CSVVIRGLRWFGEQFF
16	NA	TRBV15	TRBJ2-1	NA	TGTGCCACCAGCAGGGCCCCGACGGGAACCTACAATGAGCAGTTCTTC	CATSRAPTGTYNEQFF
18	TRBD1	TRBV10-3	TRBJ2-2	NA	TGTGCCACACGGAAGACAGGGGGCAGCAGGCTTTCGGTCGGGGAGCTGTTTTTT	CATRKTGGSRLSVGELFF
12	TRBD1	TRBV6-1	TRBJ1-1	NA	TGTGCCAGCAGCGGACAGGGGGCTGAAGCTTTCTTT	CASSGQGAEAFF
15	NA	TRBV18	TRBJ2-1	NA	TGTGCCAGCTCACCAGAAAGCCGGGGGCGAAATGAGCAGTTCTTC	CASSPESRGRNEQFF
15	NA	TRBV5-6	TRBJ2-7	NA	TGTGCCAGCAGCATCTCTGGTGCCAGGAAGAAGGAGCAGTACTTC	CASSISGARKKEQYF
16	NA	TRBV5-1	TRBJ2-2	NA	TGCGCCAGCAGCTGGACCCGGGACCTAAACACCGGGGAGCTGTTTTTT	CASSWTRDLNTGELFF
13	NA	TRBV19	TRBJ1-5	NA	TGTGCCAGTAGTACATTAGGCAATCAGCCCCAGCATTTT	CASSTLGNQPQHF
17	NA	TRBV28	TRBJ2-2	NA	TGTGCCAGCAGTTCCCGGAAGGGGAACAGTTACACCGGGGAGCTGTTTTTT	CASSSRKGNSYTGELFF